The 4 T cell receptor beta chains listed next were all sequenced from one sample in a study of identical twins. MiXCR was run by TCRdb on the 5' RACE reads, yielding one entry per CDR3 protein. The table shows around 570,000 distinct CDR3 sequences, with nearly 10% occurring only once. These data were also reused for a study on yellow fever vaccine responses in identical twins.

Sequences were obtained from PBMCs. The receptors come from a woman aged 18-29 years in good health.

This clonotype was found many times. The V gene is TRBV7-9, the J gene TRBJ2-3; 9 bases line up with TRBD1. V gave up 4 bases and J gave up 1 base; unmatched junction bases: 3. The CDR3 has 15 residues. Germline CDR1 reads SEHNR; CDR2 reads FQNEAQ (reference sequence). The CDR3 reads CASSSTGGGTDTQYF. DNA of the CDR3: TGTGCCAGCAGCTCGACAGGGGGAGGCACAGATACGCAGTATTTT.

The chain links TRBV12-3 or TRBV12-4 to TRBJ2-3; D is perhaps TRBD1 or TRBD2 (5 bases each). V was pared by 3 bases and J by 6 bases, with 19 bases between. The CDR3 length is 16 residues. The CDR3 DNA reads as TGTGCCAGCAGTTTGCCGCTCACCCGGGACGTGGATACGCAGTATTTT. Its protein product is CASSLPLTRDVDTQYF.

This clonotype appeared many times. The rearrangement uses TRBV7-9 and TRBJ2-6; D tentatively fits TRBD1 or TRBD2 (5 bases each). V lost 2 bases and J 1 base, leaving 6 bases between the germline ends. The CDR3 covers 15 residues. From germline, CDR1 is SEHNR and CDR2 FQNEAQ (reference sequence). CDR3 nucleotide sequence: TGTGCCAGCAGCTTATGGGGGTCTGGGGCCAACGTCCTGACTTTC. It is translated as CASSLWGSGANVLTF.

This clonotype has a count of ten or more. The rearrangement joins TRBV6-2 or TRBV6-3 to TRBJ2-7; TRBD2 agrees at 9 bases. Looked up from germline, CDR1 is MNHEY and CDR2 is SVGEGT. Trimming at V came to 0 bases and at J to 4 bases, leaving 1 base not matched to a gene. The CDR3 has 14 residues. The CDR3 DNA follows: TGTGCCAGCAGTTACTCTAGCGGGAGTTACGAGCAGTACTTC. It codes for CASSYSSGSYEQYF.